Listed here is a single TCR beta chain. What it recognizes is unknown. These data come from a study of cytomegalovirus exposure and HLA in healthy donors. Study-wide background: Across 300 to 400 genotyped donors, around 80% landed in the Caucasian-associated ancestry cluster.

The study's findings and limits: Versus the approximately 670-donor mean, an Asian-associated ancestry cluster reportedly showed fewer N-insertions in a later analysis.

The ends were cut back, 8 bases at V and 5 bases at J, with 15 bases in the middle. The CDR3 spans 13 residues. Looked up from germline, CDR1 is SNHLY and CDR2 is FYNNEI. Primers included in the PCR were 60 Vbeta and 13 Jbeta primers. Sequencing was performed with immunoSEQ multiplex PCR; in TCRdb, only in-frame clones are kept and a portion is missing. The table includes more than 140,000 clones, roughly four fifths detected once. The sequence was collected from a man in his thirties or forties in good health and CMV-seropositive. J is TRBJ2-5 and V is TRBV2; D is unclear. Sequenced sample: PBMCs. CDR3 nucleotides: TGTGCCAGCTCGTATATGGCCCCGGAGACCCAGTACTTC. Translation: CASSYMAPETQYF.